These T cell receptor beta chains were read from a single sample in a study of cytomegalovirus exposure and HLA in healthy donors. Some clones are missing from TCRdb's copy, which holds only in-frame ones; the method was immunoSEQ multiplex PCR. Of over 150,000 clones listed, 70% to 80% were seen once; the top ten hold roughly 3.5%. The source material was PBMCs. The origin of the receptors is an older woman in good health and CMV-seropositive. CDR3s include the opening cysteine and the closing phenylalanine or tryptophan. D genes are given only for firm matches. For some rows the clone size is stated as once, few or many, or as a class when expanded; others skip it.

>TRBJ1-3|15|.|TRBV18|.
TGTGCCAGCTCACCCGGACAGTATCCCGGAAACACCATATATTTT
CASSPGQYPGNTIYF
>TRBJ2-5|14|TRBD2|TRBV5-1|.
TGCGCCAGCAGCTTAGCGGGAGGGAAAGAGACCCAGTACTTC
CASSLAGGKETQYF
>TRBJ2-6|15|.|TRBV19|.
TGTGCCAGTAGTCCAGGGGCCGCCGGGGCCAACGTCCTGACTTTC
CASSPGAAGANVLTF
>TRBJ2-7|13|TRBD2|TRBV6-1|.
TGTGCCAGCAGTCGGACTAGCCCCTACGAGCAGTACTTC
CASSRTSPYEQYF
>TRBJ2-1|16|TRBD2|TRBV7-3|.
TGTGCCAGCAGCCCAGGGCGGGGGGGCTCCTACAATGAGCAGTTCTTC
CASSPGRGGSYNEQFF
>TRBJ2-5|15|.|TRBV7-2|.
TGTGCCAGCAGCTTAGGTACCGGGACTGTCTCGGGGCAGTACTTC
CASSLGTGTVSGQYF
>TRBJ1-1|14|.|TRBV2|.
TGTGCCAGCAGTGGAAATGCGGGGAACACTGAAGCTTTCTTT
CASSGNAGNTEAFF
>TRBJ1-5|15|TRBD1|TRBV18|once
TGTGCCAGCTCAGACAGGGTCGGAGGGGGTCAGCCCCAGCATTTT
CASSDRVGGGQPQHF
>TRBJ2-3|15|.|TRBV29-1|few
TGCAGCGTTGAACGTGGGGCTGCGACCACAGATACGCAGTATTTT
CSVERGAATTDTQYF
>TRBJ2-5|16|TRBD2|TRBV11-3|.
TGTGCCAGCAGCCCCGGACTAGCGGGAGGGCGGGTGACCCAGTACTTC
CASSPGLAGGRVTQYF
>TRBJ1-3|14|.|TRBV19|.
TGTGCCAGTAGCCCTCCGGGAACGAGGAACACCATATATTTT
CASSPPGTRNTIYF
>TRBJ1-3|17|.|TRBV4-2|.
TGTGCCAGCAGCCAAGATCTAGGGGCCGGCTCTGGAAACACCATATATTTT
CASSQDLGAGSGNTIYF
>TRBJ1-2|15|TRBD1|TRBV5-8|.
TGTGCCAGCAGCGCGGACAGGGGGCTGAGCTATGGCTACACCTTC
CASSADRGLSYGYTF
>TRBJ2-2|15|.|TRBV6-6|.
TGTGCCAGCAGTCGACAGGCCCTCAACACCGGGGAGCTGTTTTTT
CASSRQALNTGELFF
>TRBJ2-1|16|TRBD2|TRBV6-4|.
TGTGCCAGCAGCCCCGATAGCGGGAGGATCCACAATGAGCAGTTCTTC
CASSPDSGRIHNEQFF
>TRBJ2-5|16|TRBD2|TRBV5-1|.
TGCGCCAGCAGCCCCGGGACTAGCGGGGTTGAACGGACCCAGTACTTC
CASSPGTSGVERTQYF
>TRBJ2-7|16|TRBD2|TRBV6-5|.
TGTGCCAGCAGTTACTCGGCGGGGCTAGCGGACTACGAGCAGTACTTC
CASSYSAGLADYEQYF
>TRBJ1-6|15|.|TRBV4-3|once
TGCGCCAGCAGCCAAGATCGGCAGGGTAATTCACCCCTCCACTTT
CASSQDRQGNSPLHF
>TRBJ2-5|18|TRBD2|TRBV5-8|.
TGTGCCAGCAGCTTAGGGACTAGCGGGAGAGCGGCACAAGAGACCCAGTACTTC
CASSLGTSGRAAQETQYF
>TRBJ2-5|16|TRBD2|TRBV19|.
TGTGCCAGTAGTATCGGCGGCGGGGGGGCCGGGGAGACCCAGTACTTC
CASSIGGGGAGETQYF
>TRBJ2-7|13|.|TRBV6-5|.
TGTGCCAGCAGTATTAACGCGGGGTACGAGCAGTACTTC
CASSINAGYEQYF
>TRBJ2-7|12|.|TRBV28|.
TGTGCCAGCAGTTTAGTCTTCTACGAGCAGTACTTC
CASSLVFYEQYF
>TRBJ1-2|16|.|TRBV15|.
TGTGCCACCAGCAGAGATCGGCAGGGAAGGGACTATGGCTACACCTTC
CATSRDRQGRDYGYTF
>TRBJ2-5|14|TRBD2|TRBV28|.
TGTGCCAGCAGTTTGGGAGCGGGGCCGGAGACCCAGTACTTC
CASSLGAGPETQYF
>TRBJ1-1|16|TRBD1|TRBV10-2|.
TGCGCCAGCAGTGGGGAAACAGGGGGAAAGTCAACTGAAGCTTTCTTT
CASSGETGGKSTEAFF
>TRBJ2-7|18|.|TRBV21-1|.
TGTGCCAGCAGCAAAGTTGTGACAGGGGGCCTACGTCGGGCGCGGCAGTACTTC
CASSKVVTGGLRRARQYF
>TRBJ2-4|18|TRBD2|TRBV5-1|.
TGCGCCAGCAGCTCGGGACTAGCGGGGGGCTTGCTCGGAAACATTCAGTACTTC
CASSSGLAGGLLGNIQYF
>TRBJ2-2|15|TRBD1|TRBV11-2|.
TGTGCCAGCAGCCCAAGGACAGGTGGCACCGGGGAGCTGTTTTTT
CASSPRTGGTGELFF
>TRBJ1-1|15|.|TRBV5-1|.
TGCGCCAGCACCGCCCTGGGCAGTATGAACACTGAAGCTTTCTTT
CASTALGSMNTEAFF
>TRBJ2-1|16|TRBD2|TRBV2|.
TGTGCCAGCAAAAGGGTCAAGACGGGGGGCTACAATGAGCAGTTCTTC
CASKRVKTGGYNEQFF
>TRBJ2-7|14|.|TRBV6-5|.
TGTGCCAGCAGCCGGGACTCGCTAGCCTACGAGCAGTACTTC
CASSRDSLAYEQYF
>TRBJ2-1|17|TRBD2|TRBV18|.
TGTGCCAGCTCACCTTCCAGCGGGAGGGCCACTAGTAATGAGCAGTTCTTC
CASSPSSGRATSNEQFF
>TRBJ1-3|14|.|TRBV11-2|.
TGTGCCAGCAGCTTCCGGGGTTTTGGAAACACCATATATTTT
CASSFRGFGNTIYF
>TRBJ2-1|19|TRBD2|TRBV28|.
TGTGCCAGCATCAAACTCGGGACTAGCGGGAGTAGATCCTACAATGAGCAGTTCTTC
CASIKLGTSGSRSYNEQFF
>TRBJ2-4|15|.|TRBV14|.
TGTGCCAGCAGCCCTCAGGGGTTAGCCAAAAACAGTCAGTACTTC
CASSPQGLAKNSQYF
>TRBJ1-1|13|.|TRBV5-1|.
TGCGCCAGCAGCGAACCACAGGGTTCTGAAGCTTTCTTT
CASSEPQGSEAFF
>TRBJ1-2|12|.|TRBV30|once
TGTGCCTGGAGTAGAGGCGCGGGCCTCTACACCTTC
CAWSRGAGLYTF
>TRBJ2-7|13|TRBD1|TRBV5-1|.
TGCGCCAGTTACAGGGGGACTTCCTACGAGCAGTACTTC
CASYRGTSYEQYF
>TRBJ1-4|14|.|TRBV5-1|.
TGCGCCAGCAGCCCGGTGGGGGGGAATGAAAAACTGTTTTTT
CASSPVGGNEKLFF
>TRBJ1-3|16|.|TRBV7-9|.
TGTGCCAGCAGCTTAAGGCAGGCAGGGGCTGGAAACACCATATATTTT
CASSLRQAGAGNTIYF